The text below deals with one TCR beta chain. Compared with germline, one end of the junction differs, possibly owing to a read error. These data come from a study of CD8 T cells in ankylosing spondylitis. This CDR3 has 13 amino acids. Germline CDR1 SGHTA, CDR2 FQGNSA. MiXCR, applied by TCRdb to the 5' RACE reads, yields one record per CDR3 protein. Counted here are hundreds of thousands of distinct CDR3 sequences, less than 25% occurring once; the ten biggest clones make up 3.5%. The material sequenced was blood, either unsorted or a sorted T cell fraction (not recorded which). The sequence derives from a female donor with ankylosing spondylitis or in good health (not recorded which). The chain combines TRBV7-2 with TRBJ2-1; D may correspond to TRBD1 or TRBD2 (6 bases each). CDR3 loop: CASSSEGGRRGVF. The CDR3 DNA reads TGTGCCAGCAGCTCAGAAGGGGGGCGCCGAGGGGTCTTC.